The 8 T cell receptor beta chains below were found in one sample sequenced in a study of blood T cells in healthy people across ages. For the second PCR, which ran for about 6 to 12 cycles, a sample-barcoded 5' primer and a J-beta primer mix were used. TCRdb re-called the 5' RACE reads with MiXCR, one entry per CDR3 protein. The sample has 1.5 million to 2 million distinct CDR3 sequences, 28% seen once. The sequenced sample consisted of blood. The receptors originated from a woman aged 25-40 years in good health.

In the case of this clonotype: This may stem from a read error, because a much larger clone lies one nucleotide away. The CDR3 coding sequence is TGCAGTGCGATGGACAGGGGCAACTATGGCTACACCTTC. It yields the protein CSAMDRGNYGYTF. J is TRBJ1-2 and V is TRBV20-1; 9 bases fit TRBD1. Germline values: CDR1 DFQATT, CDR2 SNEGSKA (reference sequence). The length of the CDR3 is 13 residues. Trimming at V came to 6 bases and at J to 2 bases, leaving 4 bases not matched to a gene.

This clonotype was counted a few times. The germline gene is not matched at one end of the junction; a read error may be the cause. The V gene is TRBV15, the J gene TRBJ1-6; tentatively, D is TRBD1 (5 bases). This CDR3 spans 13 amino acids. The V gene's germline CDR1 is LNHNV and CDR2 YYDKDF (reference sequence). CDR3 sequence (DNA): TGTGCCGCCAGAGGGACTCCTAATTCACCCCTCCACTTT. This sequence encodes CAARGTPNSPLHF.

This clonotype was seen a handful of times. The genes are TRBV4-1 and TRBJ1-5, with D possibly matching TRBD1 (6 bases). V gave up 4 bases and J gave up 5 bases, with 18 bases separating them. The CDR3 sequence is 16 residues long. Looked up from germline, CDR1 is MGHRA and CDR2 is YSYEKL. CDR3 sequence (DNA): TGCGCCAGCAGCCCCCGGACAGACCCCGAGGATCAGCCCCAGCATTTT. Its translation: CASSPRTDPEDQPQHF.

In this sample, this clonotype turned up a few times. The rearrangement joins TRBV7-2 to TRBJ2-1, with D perhaps TRBD1 or TRBD2 (5 bases each). The CDR3 is 14 amino acids. Germline CDR1 SGHTA, CDR2 FQGNSA. V was pared by 7 bases and J by 5 bases, with 15 bases between. The DNA of the CDR3 is TGTGCCAGCACCCAACGGGGACCTCACAATGAGCAGTTCTTC. It codes for CASTQRGPHNEQFF.

This clonotype was counted between two and nine times. This chain links TRBV19 with TRBJ2-1; no definite D call. Trimming stripped 5 bases from V and 9 bases from J, with 20 bases between. The CDR3 is 15 residues long. Germline V gene sequence: CDR1 LNHDA, CDR2 SQIVND (reference sequence). The CDR3 region is CASSWLGQVEREQFF. For the CDR3, the DNA is TGTGCCAGTAGTTGGTTAGGGCAGGTCGAGCGTGAGCAGTTCTTC. The whole variable domain, filled in from reference TRBV19 and TRBJ2-1, reads DGGITQSPKYLFRKEGQNVTLSCEQNLNHDAMYWYRQDPGQGLRLIYYSQIVNDFQKGDIAEGYSVSREKKESFPLTVTSAQKNPTAFYLCASSWLGQVEREQFFGPGTRLTVL.

Concerning this clonotype itself: The junction departs from germline at one end; a sequencing error may be responsible. V and J are TRBV5-6 and TRBJ1-4; D is unclear. The CDR3 contains 14 residues. Germline loops: CDR1 SGHDT, CDR2 YYEEEE. The CDR3 reads CASSLPSPNEKLFF. The CDR3 DNA sequence: TGCGCCAGCAGCTTGCCCAGCCCAAATGAAAAACTGTTTTTT.

This chain joins TRBV11-2 and TRBJ2-7; 12 bases map to TRBD2. J lost 3 bases, V lost 1 base, and 10 bases had no gene match. The CDR3 sequence is 18 residues long. Germline V CDR1 and CDR2: SGHAT, FQNNGV. The CDR3 DNA reads TGTGCCAGCAGCTTAGGGGCTAGCGGGGGGGCGATGAACTACGAGCAGTACTTC. Translated, it gives CASSLGASGGAMNYEQYF.

The chain employs TRBV15 and TRBJ2-1, with TRBD2 identical over 10 bases. The CDR3 runs 15 residues. V lost 5 bases, J lost 6 bases, and 7 bases stayed unmatched. Germline V gene data show CDR1 as LNHNV and CDR2 as YYDKDF (reference sequence). DNA of the CDR3: TGTGCCACCAGCGTAAGCGGGAGGGGGAGCAATGAGCAGTTCTTC. It yields the protein CATSVSGRGSNEQFF.